This record concerns one T cell receptor beta chain sequence. Sequencing was performed with immunoSEQ multiplex PCR; in TCRdb, only in-frame clones are kept and a portion is missing. Of fewer than 25,000 clones in the sample, approximately 80% are singletons; the top ten hold roughly 25%. This record belongs to a study of OX40 agonist ivuxolimab in advanced cancers. Autoimmune disease history or systemic immunosuppression led to patients being barred. This CDR3 is 13 amino acids long. Trimming removed 9 bases from V and 2 bases from J; junction bases left unmatched: 1. Germline CDR1 is LNHNV and CDR2 is YYDKDF (reference sequence).

This TCR derives from an adult with an advanced solid tumor such as melanoma, head and neck, liver or kidney cancer. The chain joins TRBV15 to TRBJ2-6; TRBD1 matches 7 bases. The material sequenced was CD4+ or CD8+ T cells sorted from blood, taken in a trial of the OX40 agonist ivuxolimab. The CDR3: CATRGPGANVLTF. CDR3 DNA: TGTGCCACTAGGGGGCCTGGGGCCAACGTCCTGACTTTC.